The rows below give T cell receptor beta chains drawn from one sample of a study of shared clonotypes between healthy human individuals. Data came from immunoSEQ multiplex PCR; TCRdb stores just in-frame clones and leaves some out. The sample lists 1.4 million or so clones, approximately 98.5% occurring once. The sample comprised naive CD4+ T cells sorted from blood. Receptors originate from a man aged 25 to 45 in good health. Both conserved end residues are part of each CDR3. D genes are given only for firm matches. The size entry is marked missing in some rows and otherwise reads once, few, many or a size class.

j_gene	d_gene	abundance	v_gene	CDR3aa	CDR3nt
TRBJ2-5	-	-	TRBV19	CASSIATVQETQYF	TGTGCCAGTAGTATAGCGACAGTCCAAGAGACCCAGTACTTC
TRBJ2-5	TRBD2	-	TRBV27	CASSPRGSGSGTQYF	TGTGCCAGCAGTCCCCGGGGTAGCGGGTCGGGGACCCAGTACTTC
TRBJ1-2	-	-	TRBV7-9	CASSLAGRETHGYTF	TGTGCCAGCAGCTTAGCGGGTAGGGAAACTCATGGCTACACCTTC
TRBJ1-5	-	-	TRBV6-5	CASTQGGNQPQHF	TGTGCCAGCACCCAAGGTGGCAATCAGCCCCAGCATTTT
TRBJ2-7	-	-	TRBV11-3	CASSREGATYEQYF	TGTGCCAGCAGCCGGGAGGGGGCCACCTACGAGCAGTACTTC
TRBJ2-7	TRBD2	-	TRBV10-3	CAISEETSGRSYEQYF	TGTGCCATCAGTGAGGAGACTAGCGGGAGGTCCTACGAGCAGTACTTC
TRBJ2-5	-	-	TRBV18	CASSPPGQETQYF	TGTGCCAGCTCACCACCAGGCCAGGAGACCCAGTACTTC
TRBJ1-2	-	-	TRBV7-9	CASSYDSTRRYGYTF	TGTGCCAGCAGCTACGACAGTACCCGACGCTATGGCTACACCTTC
TRBJ2-5	-	-	TRBV25-1	CASSEAWKLYF	TGTGCCAGCAGTGAGGCATGGAAGCTGTACTTC
TRBJ2-2	TRBD2	once	TRBV4-1	CASSPRTSGRGNTGELFF	TGCGCCAGCAGCCCCCGGACTAGCGGGAGGGGGAACACCGGGGAGCTGTTTTTT
TRBJ1-3	-	once	TRBV19	CASSQTGEGNTIYF	TGTGCCAGTAGCCAGACCGGGGAGGGAAACACCATATATTTT
TRBJ1-1	-	-	TRBV5-4	CASSLPKGEAFF	TGTGCCAGCAGCCTACCGAAAGGGGAAGCTTTCTTT
TRBJ2-7	TRBD1	-	TRBV7-2	CASSRPGTGLLDF	TGTGCCAGCAGCAGACCCGGGACAGGGCTATTAGACTTC
TRBJ2-7	-	-	TRBV10-3	CAISESMGGAQLREQYF	TGTGCCATCAGTGAGTCCATGGGGGGGGCCCAGCTACGCGAGCAGTACTTC
TRBJ1-2	-	-	TRBV6-4	CASRKGHGYTNYGYTF	TGTGCCAGCAGGAAGGGACACGGATACACTAACTATGGCTACACCTTC